This T cell receptor (beta chain) was recovered during a study of blood T cells in healthy people across ages. The study's findings and limits: More naive CD4+ cells and higher diversity were found in long-lived than in aged donors.

Per germline, CDR1 SNHLY and CDR2 FYNNEI. Trimming at V came to 6 bases and at J to 0 bases, leaving 9 bases not matched to a gene. The CDR3 covers 16 residues. With regard to this clonotype: Antigen unknown.

Next came a second PCR, run for about 7 to 12 cycles, which used a sample-barcoded 5' primer along with a J-beta primer mix. From the 5' RACE reads, TCRdb called clonotypes with MiXCR, one entry per CDR3 protein. The sample includes about 1.6 million distinct CDR3 sequences, about 31% of them seen just once. This receptor was taken from a woman aged 25 to 39 in good health. Input material: blood. The chain uses TRBV2 and TRBJ2-3; 7 nucleotides agree with TRBD2. The CDR3: CASSFQAGTSTDTQYF. The CDR3 bases are TGTGCCAGCAGCTTTCAAGCGGGAACTAGCACAGATACGCAGTATTTT.